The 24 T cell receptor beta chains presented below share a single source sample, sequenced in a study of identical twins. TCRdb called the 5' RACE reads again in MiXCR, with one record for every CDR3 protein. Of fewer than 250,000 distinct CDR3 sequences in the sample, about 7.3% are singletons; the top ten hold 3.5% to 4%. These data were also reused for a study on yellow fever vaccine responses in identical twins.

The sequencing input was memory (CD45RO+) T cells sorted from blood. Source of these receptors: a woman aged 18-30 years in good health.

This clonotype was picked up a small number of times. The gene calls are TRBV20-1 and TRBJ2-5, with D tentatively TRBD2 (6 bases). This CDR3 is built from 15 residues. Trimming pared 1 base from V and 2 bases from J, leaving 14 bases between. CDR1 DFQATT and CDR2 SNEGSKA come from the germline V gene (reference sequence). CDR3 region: CSARVGDSVQETQYF. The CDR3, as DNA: TGCAGTGCTAGAGTTGGGGACTCAGTACAAGAGACCCAGTACTTC.

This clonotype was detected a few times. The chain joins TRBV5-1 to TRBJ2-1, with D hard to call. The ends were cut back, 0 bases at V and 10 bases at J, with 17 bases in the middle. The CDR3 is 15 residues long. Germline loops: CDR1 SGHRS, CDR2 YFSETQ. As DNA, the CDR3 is TGCGCCAGCAGCTTGGCCGTAGCCTACCAAGGGGAGCAGTTCTTC. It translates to CASSLAVAYQGEQFF.

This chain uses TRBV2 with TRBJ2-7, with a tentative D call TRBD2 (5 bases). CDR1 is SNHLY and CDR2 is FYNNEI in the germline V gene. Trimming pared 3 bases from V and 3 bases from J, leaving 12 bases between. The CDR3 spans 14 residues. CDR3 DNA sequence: TGTGCCAGCAGTGAGGACTTCGACCTCTACGAGCAGTACTTC. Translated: CASSEDFDLYEQYF.

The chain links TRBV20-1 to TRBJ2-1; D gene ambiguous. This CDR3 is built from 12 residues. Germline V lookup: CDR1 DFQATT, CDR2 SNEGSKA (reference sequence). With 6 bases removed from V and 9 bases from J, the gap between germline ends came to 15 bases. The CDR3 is CSARIGWVEQFF. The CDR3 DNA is TGCAGTGCCAGGATAGGGTGGGTTGAGCAGTTCTTC.

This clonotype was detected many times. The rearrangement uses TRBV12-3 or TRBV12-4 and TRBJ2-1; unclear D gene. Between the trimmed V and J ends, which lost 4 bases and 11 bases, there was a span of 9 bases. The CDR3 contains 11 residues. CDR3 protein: CASSSITKQFF. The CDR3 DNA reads TGTGCCAGCAGTTCGATCACAAAGCAGTTCTTC.

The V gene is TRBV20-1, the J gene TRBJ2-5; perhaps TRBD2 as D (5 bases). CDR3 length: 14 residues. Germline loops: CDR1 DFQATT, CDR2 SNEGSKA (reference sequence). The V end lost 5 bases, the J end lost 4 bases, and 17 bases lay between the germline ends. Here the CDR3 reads CSAGSTGNLETQYF. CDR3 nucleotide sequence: TGCAGTGCTGGGAGTACGGGGAACCTAGAGACCCAGTACTTC.

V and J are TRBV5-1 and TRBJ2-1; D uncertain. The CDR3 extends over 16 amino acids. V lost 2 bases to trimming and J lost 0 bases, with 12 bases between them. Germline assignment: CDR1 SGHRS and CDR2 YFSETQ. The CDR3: CASSFGGTSSYNEQFF. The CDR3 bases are TGCGCCAGCAGCTTTGGTGGCACGAGCTCCTACAATGAGCAGTTCTTC.

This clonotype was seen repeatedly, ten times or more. This CDR3 reads CASSFRPGVSVDTQYF. CDR3 sequence (DNA): TGTGCCAGCAGTTTCCGGCCAGGGGTTTCGGTAGATACGCAGTATTTT. This chain uses TRBV12-3 or TRBV12-4 with TRBJ2-3, with a tentative D call TRBD1 (6 bases). This CDR3 is 16 amino acids long. Trimming shortened V by 3 bases and J by 5 bases, and 18 bases separated the two germline ends.

The CDR3 DNA is TGTGCCAGCAGCCTGGGGACTAGCGGTCTCGCCGGGGAGCTGTTTTTT. Translating it yields CASSLGTSGLAGELFF. This rearrangement joins TRBV7-6 to TRBJ2-2; 11 bases map to TRBD2. This CDR3 spans 16 amino acids. After removal of 5 bases from V and 6 bases from J, the junction contained 8 bases not matched to a gene. Germline loops: CDR1 SGHVS, CDR2 FNYEAQ.

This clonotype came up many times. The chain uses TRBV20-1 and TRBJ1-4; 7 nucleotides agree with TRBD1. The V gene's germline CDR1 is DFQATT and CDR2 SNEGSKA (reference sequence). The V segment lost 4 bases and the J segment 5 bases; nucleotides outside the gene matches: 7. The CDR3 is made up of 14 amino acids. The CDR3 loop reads CSAKVSGGNEKLFF. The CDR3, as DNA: TGCAGTGCTAAAGTCTCAGGGGGGAATGAAAAACTGTTTTTT.

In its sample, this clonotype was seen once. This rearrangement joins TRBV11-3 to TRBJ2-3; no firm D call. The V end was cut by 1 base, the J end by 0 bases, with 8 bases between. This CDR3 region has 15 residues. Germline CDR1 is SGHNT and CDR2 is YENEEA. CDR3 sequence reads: CASSLGFGSTDTQYF. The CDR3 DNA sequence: TGTGCCAGCAGCTTAGGGTTCGGGAGCACAGATACGCAGTATTTT. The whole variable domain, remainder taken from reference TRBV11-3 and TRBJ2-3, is EAGVVQSPRYKIIEKKQPVAFWCNPISGHNTLYWYLQNLGQGPELLIRYENEEAVDDSQLPKDRFSAERLKGVDSTLKIQPAELGDSAVYLCASSLGFGSTDTQYFGPGTRLTVL.

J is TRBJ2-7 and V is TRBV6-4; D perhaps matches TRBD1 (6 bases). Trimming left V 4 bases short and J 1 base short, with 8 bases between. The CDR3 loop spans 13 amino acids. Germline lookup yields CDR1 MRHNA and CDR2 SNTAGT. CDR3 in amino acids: CASSARGSYEQYV. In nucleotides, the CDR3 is TGTGCCAGCAGTGCGAGGGGGTCCTACGAGCAGTACGTC.

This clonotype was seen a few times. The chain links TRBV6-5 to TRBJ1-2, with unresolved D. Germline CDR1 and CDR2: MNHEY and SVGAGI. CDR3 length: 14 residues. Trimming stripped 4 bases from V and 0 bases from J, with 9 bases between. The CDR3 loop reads CASSFAGSNYGYTF. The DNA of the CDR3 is TGTGCCAGCAGTTTCGCAGGTTCTAACTATGGCTACACCTTC.

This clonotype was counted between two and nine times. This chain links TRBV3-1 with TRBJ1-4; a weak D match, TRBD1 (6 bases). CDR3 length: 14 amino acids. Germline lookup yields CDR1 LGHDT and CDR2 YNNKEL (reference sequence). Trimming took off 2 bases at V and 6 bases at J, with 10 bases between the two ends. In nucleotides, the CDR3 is TGTGCCAGCAGCCAAACAGGGAGGGATGAAAAACTGTTTTTT. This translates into CASSQTGRDEKLFF.

The CDR3 coding sequence is TGCGCCAGCAGCCAGAGCGGGACCTCCTACGAGCAGTACTTC. It is translated as CASSQSGTSYEQYF. The chain couples TRBV5-1 to TRBJ2-7, with 7 bases identical to TRBD2. The V gene end was trimmed by 4 bases and the J gene end by 0 bases; junction bases not matched to a gene: 4. This CDR3 comprises 14 residues. The germline V gene has CDR1 SGHRS and CDR2 YFSETQ.

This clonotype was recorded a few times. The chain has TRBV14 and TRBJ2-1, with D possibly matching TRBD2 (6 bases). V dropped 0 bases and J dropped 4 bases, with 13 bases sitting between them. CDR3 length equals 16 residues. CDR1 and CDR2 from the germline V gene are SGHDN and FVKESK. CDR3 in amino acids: CASSQDLGLRYNEQFF. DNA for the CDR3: TGTGCCAGCAGCCAAGATCTGGGACTTCGATACAATGAGCAGTTCTTC.

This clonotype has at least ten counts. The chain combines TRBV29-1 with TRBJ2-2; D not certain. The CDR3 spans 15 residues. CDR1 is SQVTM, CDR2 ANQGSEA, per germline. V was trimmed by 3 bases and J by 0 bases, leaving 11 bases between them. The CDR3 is CSVEVLDPNTGELFF. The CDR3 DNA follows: TGCAGCGTTGAGGTTTTGGACCCGAACACCGGGGAGCTGTTTTTT.

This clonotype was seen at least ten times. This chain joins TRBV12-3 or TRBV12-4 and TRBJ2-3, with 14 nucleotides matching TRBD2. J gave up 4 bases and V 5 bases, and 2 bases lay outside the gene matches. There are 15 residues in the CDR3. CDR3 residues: CASSKGLAGADTQYF. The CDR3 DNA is TGTGCCAGCAGTAAGGGACTAGCGGGAGCAGATACGCAGTATTTT.

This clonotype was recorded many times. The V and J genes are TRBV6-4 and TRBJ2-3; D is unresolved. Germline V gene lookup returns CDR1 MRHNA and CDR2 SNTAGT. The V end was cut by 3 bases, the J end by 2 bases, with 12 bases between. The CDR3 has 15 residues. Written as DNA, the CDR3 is TGTGCCAGCAGTGATTCGGCAGGAGCCACAGATACGCAGTATTTT. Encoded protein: CASSDSAGATDTQYF.

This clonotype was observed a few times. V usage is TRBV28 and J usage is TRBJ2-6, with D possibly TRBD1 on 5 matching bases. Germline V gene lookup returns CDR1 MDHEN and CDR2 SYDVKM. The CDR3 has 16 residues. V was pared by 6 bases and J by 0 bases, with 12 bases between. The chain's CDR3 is CASRAQGLSGANVLTF. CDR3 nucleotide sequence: TGTGCCAGCAGGGCCCAGGGCCTCTCTGGGGCCAACGTCCTGACTTTC. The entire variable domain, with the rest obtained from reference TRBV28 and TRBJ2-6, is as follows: DVKVTQSSRYLVKRTGEKVFLECVQDMDHENMFWYRQDPGLGLRLIYFSYDVKMKEKGDIPEGYSVSREKKERFSLILESASTNQTSMYLCASRAQGLSGANVLTFGAGSRLTVL.

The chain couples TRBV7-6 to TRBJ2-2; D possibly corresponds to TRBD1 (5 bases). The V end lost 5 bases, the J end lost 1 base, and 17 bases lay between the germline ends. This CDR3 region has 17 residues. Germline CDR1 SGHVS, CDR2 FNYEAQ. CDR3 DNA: TGTGCCAGCAGCCAGCCTGGCGTCAGGGAGAACACCGGGGAGCTGTTTTTT. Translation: CASSQPGVRENTGELFF.

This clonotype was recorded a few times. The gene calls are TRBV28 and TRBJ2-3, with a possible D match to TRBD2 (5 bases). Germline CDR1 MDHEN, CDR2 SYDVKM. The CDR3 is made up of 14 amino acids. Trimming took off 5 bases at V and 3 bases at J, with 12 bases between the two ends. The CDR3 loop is CASSPSSGTDTQYF. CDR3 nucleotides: TGTGCCAGCAGTCCTTCCTCGGGGACAGATACGCAGTATTTT.

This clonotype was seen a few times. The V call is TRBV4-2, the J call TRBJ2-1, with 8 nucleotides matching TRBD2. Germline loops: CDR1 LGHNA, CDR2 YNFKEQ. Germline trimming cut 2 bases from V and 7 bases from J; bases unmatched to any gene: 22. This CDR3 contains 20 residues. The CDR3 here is CASSQLTKLPGLVVVNEQFF. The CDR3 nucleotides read TGTGCCAGCAGCCAACTTACGAAGCTGCCGGGACTAGTGGTAGTAAATGAGCAGTTCTTC.

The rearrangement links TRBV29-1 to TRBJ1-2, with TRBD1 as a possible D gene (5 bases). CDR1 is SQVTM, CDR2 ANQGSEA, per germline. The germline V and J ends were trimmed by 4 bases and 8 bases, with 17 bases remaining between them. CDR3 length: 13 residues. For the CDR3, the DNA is TGCAGCGTTGGGACGGTAGACTCAGGGGGCTACACCTTC. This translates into CSVGTVDSGGYTF.